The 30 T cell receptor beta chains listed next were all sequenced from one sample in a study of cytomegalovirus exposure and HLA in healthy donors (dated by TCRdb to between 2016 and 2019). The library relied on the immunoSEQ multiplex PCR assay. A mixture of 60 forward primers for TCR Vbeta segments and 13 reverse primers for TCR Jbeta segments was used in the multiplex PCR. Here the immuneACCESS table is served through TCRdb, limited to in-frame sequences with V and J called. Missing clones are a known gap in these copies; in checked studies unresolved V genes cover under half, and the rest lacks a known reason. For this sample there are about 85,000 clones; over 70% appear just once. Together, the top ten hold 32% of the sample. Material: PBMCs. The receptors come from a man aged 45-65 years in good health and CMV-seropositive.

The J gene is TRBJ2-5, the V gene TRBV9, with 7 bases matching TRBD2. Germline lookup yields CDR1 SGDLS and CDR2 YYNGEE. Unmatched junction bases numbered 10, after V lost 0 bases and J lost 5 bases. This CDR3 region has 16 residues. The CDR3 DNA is TGTGCCAGCAGCGTAGGTGGGGGGAGGGGCTTTGAGACCCAGTACTTC. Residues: CASSVGGGRGFETQYF.

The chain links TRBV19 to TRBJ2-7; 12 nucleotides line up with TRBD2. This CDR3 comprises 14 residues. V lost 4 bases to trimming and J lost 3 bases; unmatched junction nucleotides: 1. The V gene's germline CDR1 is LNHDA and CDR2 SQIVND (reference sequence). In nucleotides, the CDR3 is TGTGCCAGTAGTACGACTAGCGGGAGCTACGAGCAGTACTTC. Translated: CASSTTSGSYEQYF.

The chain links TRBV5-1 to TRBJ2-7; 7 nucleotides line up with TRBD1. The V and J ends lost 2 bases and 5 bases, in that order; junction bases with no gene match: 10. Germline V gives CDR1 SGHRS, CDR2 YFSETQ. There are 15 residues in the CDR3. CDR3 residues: CASSFLLGTDNEQYF. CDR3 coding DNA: TGCGCCAGCAGCTTTCTCCTCGGGACAGATAACGAGCAGTACTTC. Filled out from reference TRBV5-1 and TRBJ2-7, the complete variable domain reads KAGVTQTPRYLIKTRGQQVTLSCSPISGHRSVSWYQQTPGQGLQFLFEYFSETQRNKGNFPGRFSGRQFSNSRSEMNVSTLELGDSALYLCASSFLLGTDNEQYFGPGTRLTVT.

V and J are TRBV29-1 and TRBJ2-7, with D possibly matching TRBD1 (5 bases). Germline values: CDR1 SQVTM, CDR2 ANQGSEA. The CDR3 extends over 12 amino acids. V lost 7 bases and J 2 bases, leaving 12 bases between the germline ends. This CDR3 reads CSGGHLPYEQYF. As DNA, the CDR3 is TGCAGCGGGGGCCATCTCCCCTACGAGCAGTACTTC.

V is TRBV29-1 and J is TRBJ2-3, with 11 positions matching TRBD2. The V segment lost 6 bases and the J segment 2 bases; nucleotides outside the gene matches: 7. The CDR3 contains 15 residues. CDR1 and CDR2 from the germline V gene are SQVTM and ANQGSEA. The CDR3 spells CSVPTSGTFTDTQYF. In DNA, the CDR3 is TGCAGCGTCCCGACTAGCGGGACGTTCACAGATACGCAGTATTTT.

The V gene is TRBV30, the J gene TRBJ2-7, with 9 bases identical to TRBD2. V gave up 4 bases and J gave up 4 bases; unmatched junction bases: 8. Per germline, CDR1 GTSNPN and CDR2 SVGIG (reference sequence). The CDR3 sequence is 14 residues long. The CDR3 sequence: CAWMGAGGPYEQYF. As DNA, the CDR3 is TGTGCCTGGATGGGGGCGGGAGGGCCATACGAGCAGTACTTC.

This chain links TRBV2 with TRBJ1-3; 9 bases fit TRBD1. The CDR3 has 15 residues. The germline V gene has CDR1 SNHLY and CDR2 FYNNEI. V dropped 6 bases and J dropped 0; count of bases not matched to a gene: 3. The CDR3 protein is CASRDRGPSGNTIYF. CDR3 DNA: TGTGCCAGCAGGGACAGGGGACCCTCTGGAAACACCATATATTTT.

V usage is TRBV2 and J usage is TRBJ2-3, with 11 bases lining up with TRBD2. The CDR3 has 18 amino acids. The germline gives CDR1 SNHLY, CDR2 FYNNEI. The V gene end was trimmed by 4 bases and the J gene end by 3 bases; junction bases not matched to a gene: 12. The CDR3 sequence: CASSVGVAGGRGTDTQYF. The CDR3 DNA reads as TGTGCCAGCAGTGTTGGGGTAGCGGGAGGGCGTGGGACAGATACGCAGTATTTT.

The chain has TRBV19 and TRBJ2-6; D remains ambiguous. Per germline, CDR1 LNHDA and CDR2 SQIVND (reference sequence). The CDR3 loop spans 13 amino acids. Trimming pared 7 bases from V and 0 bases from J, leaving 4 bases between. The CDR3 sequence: CASTVSGANVLTF. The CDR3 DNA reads TGTGCCAGTACCGTCTCTGGGGCCAACGTCCTGACTTTC.

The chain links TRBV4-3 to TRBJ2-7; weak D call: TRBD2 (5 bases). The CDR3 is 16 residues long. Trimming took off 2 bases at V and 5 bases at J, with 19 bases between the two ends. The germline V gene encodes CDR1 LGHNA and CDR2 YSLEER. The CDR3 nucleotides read TGCGCCAGCAGCCAAACTAGTCTAGGGTCGAGGAACGAGCAGTACTTC. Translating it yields CASSQTSLGSRNEQYF.

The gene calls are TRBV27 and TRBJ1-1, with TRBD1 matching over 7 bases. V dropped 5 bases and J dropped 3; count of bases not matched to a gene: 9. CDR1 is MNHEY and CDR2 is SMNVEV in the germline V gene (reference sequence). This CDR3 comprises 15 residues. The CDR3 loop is CASSTGRGWDTEAFF. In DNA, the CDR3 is TGTGCCAGCAGTACGGGCAGGGGGTGGGACACTGAAGCTTTCTTT.

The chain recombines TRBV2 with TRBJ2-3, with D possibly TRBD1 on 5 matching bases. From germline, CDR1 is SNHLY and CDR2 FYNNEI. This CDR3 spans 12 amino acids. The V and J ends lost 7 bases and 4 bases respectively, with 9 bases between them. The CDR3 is CASTPGPDTQYF. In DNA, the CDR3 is TGTGCCAGCACTCCAGGGCCAGATACGCAGTATTTT.

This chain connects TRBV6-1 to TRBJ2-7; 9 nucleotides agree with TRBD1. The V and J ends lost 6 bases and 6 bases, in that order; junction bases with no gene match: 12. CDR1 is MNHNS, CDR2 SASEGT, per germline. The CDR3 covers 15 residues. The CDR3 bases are TGTGCCAGCAGCCCACAATGGGACAGGGCAGGCGAGCAGTACTTC. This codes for CASSPQWDRAGEQYF.

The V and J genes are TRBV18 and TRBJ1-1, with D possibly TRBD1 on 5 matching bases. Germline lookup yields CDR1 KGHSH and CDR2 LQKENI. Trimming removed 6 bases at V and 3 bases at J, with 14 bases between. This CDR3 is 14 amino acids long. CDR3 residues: CASSRDGGDTEAFF. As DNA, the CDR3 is TGTGCCAGCTCGCGGGACGGCGGAGACACTGAAGCTTTCTTT.

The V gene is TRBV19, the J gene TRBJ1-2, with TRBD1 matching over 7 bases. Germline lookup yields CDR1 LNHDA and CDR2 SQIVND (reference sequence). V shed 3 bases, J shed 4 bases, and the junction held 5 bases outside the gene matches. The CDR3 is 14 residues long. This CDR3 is CASSIDGQAYGYTF. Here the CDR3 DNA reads TGTGCCAGTAGTATTGATGGACAGGCCTATGGCTACACCTTC.

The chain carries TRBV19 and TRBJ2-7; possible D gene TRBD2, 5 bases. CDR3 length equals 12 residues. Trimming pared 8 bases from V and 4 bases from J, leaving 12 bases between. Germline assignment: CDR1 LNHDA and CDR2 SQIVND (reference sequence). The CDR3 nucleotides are TGTGCCAGTGGTTCTAGCTTGTACGAGCAGTACTTC. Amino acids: CASGSSLYEQYF.

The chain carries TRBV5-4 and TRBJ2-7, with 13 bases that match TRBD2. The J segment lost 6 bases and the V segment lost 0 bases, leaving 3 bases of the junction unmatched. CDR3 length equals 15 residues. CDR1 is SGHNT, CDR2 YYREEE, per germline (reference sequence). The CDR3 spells CASSLDWTSGSEQYF. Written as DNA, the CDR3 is TGTGCCAGCAGCTTGGACTGGACTAGCGGGAGCGAGCAGTACTTC.

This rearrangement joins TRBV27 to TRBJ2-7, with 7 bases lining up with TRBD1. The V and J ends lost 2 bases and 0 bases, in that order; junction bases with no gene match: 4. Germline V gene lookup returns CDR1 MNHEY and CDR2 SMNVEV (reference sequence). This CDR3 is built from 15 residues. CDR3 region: CASSLVWDSSYEQYF. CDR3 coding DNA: TGTGCCAGCAGTTTAGTGTGGGACAGCTCCTACGAGCAGTACTTC.

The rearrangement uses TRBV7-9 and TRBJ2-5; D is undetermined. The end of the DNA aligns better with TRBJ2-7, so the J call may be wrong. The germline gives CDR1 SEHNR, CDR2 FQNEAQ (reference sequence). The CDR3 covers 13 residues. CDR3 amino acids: CASRMGSLYEQYF. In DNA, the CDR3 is TGTGCCAGCAGGATGGGTAGCCTCTACGAGCAGTACTTC.

For the CDR3, the DNA is TGTGCCAGTAGTATAGGAGCTCTAGCGGGAGAGGGTGAGCAGTACTTC. It specifies CASSIGALAGEGEQYF. This chain connects TRBV19 to TRBJ2-7, with TRBD2 matching 10 bases. This CDR3 comprises 16 residues. Germline V gene data show CDR1 as LNHDA and CDR2 as SQIVND (reference sequence). V trimming: 1 base; J trimming: 7 bases; junction bases outside the gene matches: 10. Supplemented by reference TRBV19 and TRBJ2-7, the full variable domain reads DGGITQSPKYLFRKEGQNVTLSCEQNLNHDAMYWYRQDPGQGLRLIYYSQIVNDFQKGDIAEGYSVSREKKESFPLTVTSAQKNPTAFYLCASSIGALAGEGEQYFGPGTRLTVT.

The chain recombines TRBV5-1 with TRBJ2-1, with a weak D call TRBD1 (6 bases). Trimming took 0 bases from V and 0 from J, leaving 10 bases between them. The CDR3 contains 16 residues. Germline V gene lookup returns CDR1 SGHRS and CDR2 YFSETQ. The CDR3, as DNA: TGCGCCAGCAGCTTGGGTGCAGGGGACTCCTACAATGAGCAGTTCTTC. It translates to CASSLGAGDSYNEQFF.

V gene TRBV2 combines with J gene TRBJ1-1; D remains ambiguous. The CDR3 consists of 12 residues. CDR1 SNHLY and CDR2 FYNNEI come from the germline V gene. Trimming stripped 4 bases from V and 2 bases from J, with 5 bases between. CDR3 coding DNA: TGTGCCAGCAGTGTACTCAACACTGAAGCTTTCTTT. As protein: CASSVLNTEAFF.

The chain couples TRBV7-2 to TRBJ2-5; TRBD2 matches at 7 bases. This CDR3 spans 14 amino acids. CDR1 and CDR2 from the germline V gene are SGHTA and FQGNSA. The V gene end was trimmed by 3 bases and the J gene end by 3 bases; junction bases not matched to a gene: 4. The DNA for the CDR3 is TGTGCCAGCAGCTTGGCCCGGGGGGAAGAGACCCAGTACTTC. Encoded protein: CASSLARGEETQYF. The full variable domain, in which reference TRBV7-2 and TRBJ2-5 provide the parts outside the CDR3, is GAGVSQSPSNKVTEKGKDVELRCDPISGHTALYWYRQSLGQGLEFLIYFQGNSAPDKSGLPSDRFSAERTGGSVSTLTIQRTQQEDSAVYLCASSLARGEETQYFGPGTRLLVL.

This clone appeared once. The CDR3 loop reads CAWSQGDHYGYTF. CDR3 nucleotides: TGTGCCTGGAGTCAGGGCGATCACTATGGCTACACCTTC. The chain combines TRBV30 with TRBJ1-2, with D possibly matching TRBD1 (5 bases). The ends were cut back, 2 bases at V and 3 bases at J, with 10 bases in the middle. Per germline, CDR1 GTSNPN and CDR2 SVGIG (reference sequence). The CDR3 sequence is 13 residues long.

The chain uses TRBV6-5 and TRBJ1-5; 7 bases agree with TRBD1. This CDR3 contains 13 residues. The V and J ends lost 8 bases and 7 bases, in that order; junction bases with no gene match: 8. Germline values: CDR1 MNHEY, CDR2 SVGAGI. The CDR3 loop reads CASRQGYRQPQHF. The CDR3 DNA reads TGTGCCAGCCGACAGGGATACCGGCAGCCCCAGCATTTT.

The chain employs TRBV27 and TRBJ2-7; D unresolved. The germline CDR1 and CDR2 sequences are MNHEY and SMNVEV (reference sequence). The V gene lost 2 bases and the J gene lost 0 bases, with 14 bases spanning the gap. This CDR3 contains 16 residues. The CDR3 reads CASSLAGSPSSYEQYF. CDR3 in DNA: TGTGCCAGCAGTTTAGCCGGTAGCCCAAGCTCCTACGAGCAGTACTTC.

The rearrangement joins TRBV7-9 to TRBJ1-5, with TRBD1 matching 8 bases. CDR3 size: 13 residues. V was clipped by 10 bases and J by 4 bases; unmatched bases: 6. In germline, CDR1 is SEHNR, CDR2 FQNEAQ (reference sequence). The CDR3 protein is CAIGTGMNQPQHF. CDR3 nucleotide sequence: TGTGCCATCGGGACAGGCATGAATCAGCCCCAGCATTTT.

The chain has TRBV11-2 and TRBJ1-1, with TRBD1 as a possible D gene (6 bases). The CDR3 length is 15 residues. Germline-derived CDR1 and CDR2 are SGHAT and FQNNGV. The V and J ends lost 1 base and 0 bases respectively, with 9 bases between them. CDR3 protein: CASSLVGTLNTEAFF. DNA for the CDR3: TGTGCCAGCAGCTTAGTGGGGACACTGAACACTGAAGCTTTCTTT.

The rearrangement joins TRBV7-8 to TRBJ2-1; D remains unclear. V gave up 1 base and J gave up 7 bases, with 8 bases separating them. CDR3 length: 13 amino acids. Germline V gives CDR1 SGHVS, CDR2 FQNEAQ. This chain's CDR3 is CASSLGVVNEQFF. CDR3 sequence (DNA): TGTGCCAGCAGCTTAGGAGTGGTAAATGAGCAGTTCTTC.

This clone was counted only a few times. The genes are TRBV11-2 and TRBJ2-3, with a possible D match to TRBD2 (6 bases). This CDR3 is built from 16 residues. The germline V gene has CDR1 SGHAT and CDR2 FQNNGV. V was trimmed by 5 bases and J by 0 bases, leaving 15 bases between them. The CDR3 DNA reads TGTGCCAGCAGCCCAGGACCCGGACTAAGCACAGATACGCAGTATTTT. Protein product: CASSPGPGLSTDTQYF.